This T cell receptor (beta chain) was sequenced during a study of control samples from healthy donors and cancer patients (dated by TCRdb to about 2020). From its cysteine to its phenylalanine, the CDR3 spans 12 amino acids. Kept here is only the CDR3 DNA, which spans 36 bases and is read in frame from base 1. Via the germline V gene, CDR1 is SGHVS and CDR2 FQNEAQ. The junction carries 5 bases between V and J, which are trimmed by 5 bases and 3 bases respectively. Receptors were amplified or captured by the immunoSEQ multiplex PCR assay. Not all clones reach the TCRdb copy of this immuneACCESS table, which keeps in-frame sequences only. Checked studies attribute under half of the gap to unresolved V genes and leave the rest unexplained. Recorded for this sample are some 64,000 clones; roughly 86% of them occurred a single time. Of the sample, roughly 2.4% falls within the top ten clones. Comments on this clone: There is no known antigen for this receptor. No base quality values were provided; no much bigger clone lies one nucleotide off.

The sequence derives from a woman in her forties or fifties with head and neck cancer. The sequenced material came from PBMCs. This chain joins TRBV7-8 to TRBJ1-3; the D region possibly corresponds to TRBD1 (5 bases align). The CDR3 reads as follows: CASSGHGNTIYF. The nucleotide sequence is given as TGTGCCAGCAGCGGACATGGAAACACCATATATTTT. When the CDR3 is completed using the reference TRBV7-8 and TRBJ1-3 genes on either side, the full variable domain is GAGVSQSPRYKVAKRGQDVALRCDPISGHVSLFWYQQALGQGPEFLTYFQNEAQLDKSGLPSDRFFAERPEGSVSTLKIQRTQQEDSAVYLCASSGHGNTIYFGEGSWLTVV.